This T cell receptor (beta chain) derives from a study of T cells in Graves' hyperthyroidism and ophthalmopathy. Findings of the study overall: Most clonotypes expanded in the thyroid (above 0.001) were also present in blood. Ophthalmopathy, which appeared later, was predicted by the model a median roughly 6.4 months before onset.

In the case of this clonotype: Antigen unknown.

Germline assignment: CDR1 LNHDA and CDR2 SQIVND (reference sequence). V lost 7 bases and J lost 6; bases outside the gene matches: 6. The CDR3 is 13 amino acids. Amplification targeted TCR beta CDR3 regions from RNA transcripts. Primed by the HTBI set, a first-round RT-PCR was run on the TCR CDR3. TCRdb called the multiplex PCR reads again in MiXCR, with one record for every CDR3 protein. The sample shows around 290,000 distinct CDR3 sequences, more than 15% of them seen only once. This receptor was obtained from a woman aged 60-75 years with Graves' ophthalmopathy. The sample was blood. This chain connects TRBV19 to TRBJ1-5; 7 nucleotides align to TRBD1. DNA of the CDR3: TGTGCCAGTACTCAGACAGGGCTTCAGCCCCAGCATTTT. Encoded protein: CASTQTGLQPQHF. Drawing the rest from reference TRBV19 and TRBJ1-5, the complete variable domain is DGGITQSPKYLFRKEGQNVTLSCEQNLNHDAMYWYRQDPGQGLRLIYYSQIVNDFQKGDIAEGYSVSREKKESFPLTVTSAQKNPTAFYLCASTQTGLQPQHFGDGTRLSIL.